This T cell receptor (beta chain) emerged from a study of blood T cell repertoires in COVID-19. At the level of the study: Sites across the United States, Italy and Spain contributed samples from acute and convalescent COVID-19.

Source study methods: For nucleated cells, counts were estimated from reference gene primer amplification. Measured with immunoSEQ multiplex PCR; TCRdb has only the in-frame clones, and not every one. V, J and clone size are taken as reported in that table, and D and trimming were inferred from the DNA itself. The sample lists 200,000 to 250,000 clones; around 83% were seen once. This clone was observed a few times. Other DNA variants within this sample encode the same CDR3. With 2 bases removed from V and 2 bases from J, the gap between germline ends came to 6 bases. CDR1 and CDR2 from the germline V gene are MNHEY and SVGEGT. The CDR3 spans 13 residues.

This TCR came from a woman in her 70s with COVID-19, enrolled during active disease. V gene TRBV6-2 or TRBV6-3 combines with J gene TRBJ1-2; D is possibly TRBD1 (5 bases). The sample consisted of peripheral blood. CDR3 protein: CASSYGGNYGYTF. The CDR3 DNA follows: TGTGCCAGCAGTTACGGGGGGAACTATGGCTACACCTTC.